This entry describes one TCR beta chain. This sample stems from a study of blood T cell repertoires in COVID-19. For the study at large: The United States, Italy and Spain were the sources of the acute and convalescent COVID-19 samples. Nucleic acid was either cDNA or gDNA, and it came from T cells, B-cell-depleted T cells, or PBMCs.

The V gene lost 5 bases and the J gene lost 1 base, with 21 bases spanning the gap. The length of the CDR3 is 18 residues. Germline-derived CDR1 and CDR2 are MDHEN and SYDVKM. How the authors handled the data: Reference gene primer amplification in the assay estimated nucleated cell counts. Sequencing used immunoSEQ multiplex PCR; TCRdb keeps in-frame clones, though not all of them. The DNA gave D and trimming, while V, J and clone size come from that table. The profile covers around 160,000 clones, with just under 85% appearing a single time and approximately 2.7% taken by the ten largest. The V gene is TRBV28, the J gene TRBJ1-3; no definite D call. The sequence came from a woman between 40 and 55 years old with active or convalescent COVID-19. Source material: peripheral blood. The CDR3 DNA follows: TGTGCCAGCAGTCCCCCGAGGTCTACGTACCTTTCTGGAAACACCATATATTTT. As protein: CASSPPRSTYLSGNTIYF.